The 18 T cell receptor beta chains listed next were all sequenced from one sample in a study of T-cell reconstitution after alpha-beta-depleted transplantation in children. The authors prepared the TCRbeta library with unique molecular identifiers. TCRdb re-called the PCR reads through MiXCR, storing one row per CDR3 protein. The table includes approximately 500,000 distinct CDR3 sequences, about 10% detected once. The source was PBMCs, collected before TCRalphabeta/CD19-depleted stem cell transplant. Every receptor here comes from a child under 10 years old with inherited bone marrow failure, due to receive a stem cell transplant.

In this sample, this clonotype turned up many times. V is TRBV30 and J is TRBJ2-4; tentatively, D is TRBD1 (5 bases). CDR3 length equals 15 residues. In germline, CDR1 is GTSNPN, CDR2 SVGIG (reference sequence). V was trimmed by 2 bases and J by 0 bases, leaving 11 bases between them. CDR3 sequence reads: CAWSLSTVAKNIQYF. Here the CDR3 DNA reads TGTGCCTGGAGTTTATCGACAGTAGCCAAAAACATTCAGTACTTC.

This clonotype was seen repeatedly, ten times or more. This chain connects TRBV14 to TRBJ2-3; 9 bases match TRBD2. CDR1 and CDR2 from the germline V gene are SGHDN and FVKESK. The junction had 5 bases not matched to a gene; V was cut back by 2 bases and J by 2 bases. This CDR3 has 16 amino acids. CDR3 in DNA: TGTGCCAGCAGCCAACCGGGACTAGCCCTCACAGATACGCAGTATTTT. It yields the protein CASSQPGLALTDTQYF. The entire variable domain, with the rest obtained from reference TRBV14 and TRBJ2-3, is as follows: EAGVTQFPSHSVIEKGQTVTLRCDPISGHDNLYWYRRVMGKEIKFLLHFVKESKQDESGMPNNRFLAERTGGTYSTLKVQPAELEDSGVYFCASSQPGLALTDTQYFGPGTRLTVL.

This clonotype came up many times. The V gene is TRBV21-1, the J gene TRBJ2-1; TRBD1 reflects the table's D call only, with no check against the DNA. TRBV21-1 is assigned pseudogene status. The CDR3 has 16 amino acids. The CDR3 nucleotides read TGTGCCAGCAGCATCAAGGACGGGGCGGCCTACAATGAGCAGTTCTTC. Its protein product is CASSIKDGAAYNEQFF.

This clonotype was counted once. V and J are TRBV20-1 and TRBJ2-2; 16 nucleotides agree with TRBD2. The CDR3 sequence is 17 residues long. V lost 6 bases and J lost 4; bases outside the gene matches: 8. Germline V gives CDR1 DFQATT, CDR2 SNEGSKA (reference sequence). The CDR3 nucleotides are TGCAGTGCGTCGGGACTAGCGGGAGGGCCCGGCACCGGGGAGCTGTTTTTT. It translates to CSASGLAGGPGTGELFF.

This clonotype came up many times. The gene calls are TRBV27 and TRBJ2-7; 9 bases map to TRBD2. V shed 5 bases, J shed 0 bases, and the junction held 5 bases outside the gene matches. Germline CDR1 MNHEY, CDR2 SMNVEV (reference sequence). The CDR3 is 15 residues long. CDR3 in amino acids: CASSVLSGSSYEQYF. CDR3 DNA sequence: TGTGCCAGCAGTGTCCTTAGCGGGAGCTCCTACGAGCAGTACTTC.

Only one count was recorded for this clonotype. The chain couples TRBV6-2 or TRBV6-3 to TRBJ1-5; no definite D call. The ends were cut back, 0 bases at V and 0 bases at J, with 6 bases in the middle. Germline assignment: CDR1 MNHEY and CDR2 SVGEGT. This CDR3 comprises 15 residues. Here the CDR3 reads CASSYSPHSNQPQHF. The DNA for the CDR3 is TGTGCCAGCAGTTACTCGCCGCATAGCAATCAGCCCCAGCATTTT.

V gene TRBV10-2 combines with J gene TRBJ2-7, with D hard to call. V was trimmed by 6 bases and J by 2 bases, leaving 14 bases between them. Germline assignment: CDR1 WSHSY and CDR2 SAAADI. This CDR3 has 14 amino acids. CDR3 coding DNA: TGCGCCAGCAGCTTAGCCTTCCCCCCCTACGAGCAGTACTTC. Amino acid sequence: CASSLAFPPYEQYF.

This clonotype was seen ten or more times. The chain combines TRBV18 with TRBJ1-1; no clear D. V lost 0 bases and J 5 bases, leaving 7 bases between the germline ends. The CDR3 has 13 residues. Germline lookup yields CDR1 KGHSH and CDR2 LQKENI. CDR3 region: CASSPPRETEAFF. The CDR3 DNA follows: TGTGCCAGCTCACCACCGCGGGAGACTGAAGCTTTCTTT.

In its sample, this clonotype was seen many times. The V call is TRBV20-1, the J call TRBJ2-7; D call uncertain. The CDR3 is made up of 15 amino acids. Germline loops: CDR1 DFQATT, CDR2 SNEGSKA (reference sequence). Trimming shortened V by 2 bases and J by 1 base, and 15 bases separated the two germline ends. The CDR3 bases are TGCAGTGCTAGATCCCATCTGGGCTTGTCCTACGAGCAGTACTTC. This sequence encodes CSARSHLGLSYEQYF.

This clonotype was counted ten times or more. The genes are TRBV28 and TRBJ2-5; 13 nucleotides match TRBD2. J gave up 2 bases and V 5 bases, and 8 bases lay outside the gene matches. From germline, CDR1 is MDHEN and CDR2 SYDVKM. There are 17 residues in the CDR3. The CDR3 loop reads CASSELGLAGVQETQYF. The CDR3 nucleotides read TGTGCCAGCAGTGAACTAGGACTAGCGGGAGTTCAAGAGACCCAGTACTTC.

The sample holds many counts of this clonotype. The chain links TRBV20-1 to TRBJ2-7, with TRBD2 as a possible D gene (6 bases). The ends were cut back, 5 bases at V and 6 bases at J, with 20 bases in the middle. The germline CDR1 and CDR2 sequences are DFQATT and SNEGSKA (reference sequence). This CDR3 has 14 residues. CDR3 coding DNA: TGCAGTGCTCTAGTTAGCAGCCAGGAGGGCGAGCAGTACTTC. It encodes CSALVSSQEGEQYF.

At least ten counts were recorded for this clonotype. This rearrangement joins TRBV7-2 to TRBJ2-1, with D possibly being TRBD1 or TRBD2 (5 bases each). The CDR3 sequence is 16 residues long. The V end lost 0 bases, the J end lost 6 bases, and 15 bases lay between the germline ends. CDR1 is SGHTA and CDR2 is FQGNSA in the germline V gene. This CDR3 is CASSLASGHWANEQFF. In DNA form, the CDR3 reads TGTGCCAGCAGCTTAGCGTCGGGGCACTGGGCCAATGAGCAGTTCTTC.

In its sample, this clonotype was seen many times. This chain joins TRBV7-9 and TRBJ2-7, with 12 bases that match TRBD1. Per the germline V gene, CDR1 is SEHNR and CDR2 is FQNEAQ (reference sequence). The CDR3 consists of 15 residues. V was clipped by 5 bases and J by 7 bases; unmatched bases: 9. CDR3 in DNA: TGTGCCAGCAGCCCCGGGTGGGACAGGGGGCATGAGCAGTACTTC. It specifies CASSPGWDRGHEQYF.

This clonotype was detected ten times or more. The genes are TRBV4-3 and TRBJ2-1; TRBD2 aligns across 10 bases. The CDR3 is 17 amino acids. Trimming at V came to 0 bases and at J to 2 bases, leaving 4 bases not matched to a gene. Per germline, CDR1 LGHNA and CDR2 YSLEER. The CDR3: CASSQDRAGGPYNEQFF. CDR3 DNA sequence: TGCGCCAGCAGCCAAGATAGAGCGGGAGGGCCCTACAATGAGCAGTTCTTC.

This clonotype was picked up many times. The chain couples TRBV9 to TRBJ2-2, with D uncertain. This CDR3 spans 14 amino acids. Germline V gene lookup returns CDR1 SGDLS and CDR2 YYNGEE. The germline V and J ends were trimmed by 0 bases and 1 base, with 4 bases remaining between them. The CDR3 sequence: CASSVVGNTGELFF. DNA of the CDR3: TGTGCCAGCAGCGTAGTGGGGAACACCGGGGAGCTGTTTTTT.

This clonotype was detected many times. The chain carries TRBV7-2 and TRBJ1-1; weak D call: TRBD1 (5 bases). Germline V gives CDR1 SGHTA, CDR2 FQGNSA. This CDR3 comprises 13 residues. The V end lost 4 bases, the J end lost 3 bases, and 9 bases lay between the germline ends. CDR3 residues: CASSSGLYTEAFF. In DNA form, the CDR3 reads TGTGCCAGCAGCTCAGGGTTATACACTGAAGCTTTCTTT.

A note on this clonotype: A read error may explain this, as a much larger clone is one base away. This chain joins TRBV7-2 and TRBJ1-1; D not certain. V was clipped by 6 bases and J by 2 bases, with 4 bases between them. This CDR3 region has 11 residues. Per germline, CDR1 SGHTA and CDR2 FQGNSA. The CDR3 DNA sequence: TGTGCCAGCAGACATAACACTGAAGCTTTCTTT. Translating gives CASRHNTEAFF.

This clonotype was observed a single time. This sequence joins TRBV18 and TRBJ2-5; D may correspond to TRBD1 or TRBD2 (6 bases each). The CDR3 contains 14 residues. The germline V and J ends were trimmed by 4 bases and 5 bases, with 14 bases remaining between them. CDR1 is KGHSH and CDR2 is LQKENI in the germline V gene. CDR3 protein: CASSRNTGRETQYF. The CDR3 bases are TGTGCCAGCTCACGGAATACAGGGAGGGAGACCCAGTACTTC. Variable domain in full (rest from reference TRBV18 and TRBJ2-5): NAGVMQNPRHLVRRRGQEARLRCSPMKGHSHVYWYRQLPEEGLKFMVYLQKENIIDESGMPKERFSAEFPKEGPSILRIQQVVRGDSAAYFCASSRNTGRETQYFGPGTRLLVL.